The 22 T cell receptor beta chains presented below share a single source sample, sequenced in a study of T-cell reconstitution after alpha-beta-depleted transplantation in children. Molecular barcoding with unique molecular identifiers was used for the TCRbeta library. TCRdb ran MiXCR on the PCR reads and lists one entry per CDR3 protein. The sample lists 190,000 or so distinct CDR3 sequences, more than 14% seen once, with about 12% in the top ten. This sample comprised PBMCs from the stem cell graft donor, obtained from the stem cell graft. These receptors all stem from a human donor who donated a stem cell graft to a child with acute lymphoblastic leukemia.

This clonotype was picked up a small number of times. DNA for the CDR3: TGTGCCAGCAGCCAAGATCCTCCGCCTAGCACAGATACGCAGTATTTT. Translation gives CASSQDPPPSTDTQYF. The chain joins TRBV3-1 to TRBJ2-3; D call uncertain. Between the trimmed V and J ends, which lost 0 bases and 0 bases, there was a span of 10 bases. The CDR3 spans 16 residues. Per germline, CDR1 LGHDT and CDR2 YNNKEL (reference sequence).

The chain carries TRBV9 and TRBJ2-1, with TRBD2 matching 16 bases. Trimming at V came to 7 bases and at J to 2 bases, leaving 6 bases not matched to a gene. In germline, CDR1 is SGDLS, CDR2 YYNGEE. The CDR3 loop spans 17 amino acids. The CDR3 nucleotides are TGTGCCAGCGGCGGGACTAGCGGGAGGGGGGCCTACAATGAGCAGTTCTTC. Translating gives CASGGTSGRGAYNEQFF.

This clonotype has ten or more counts. The CDR3 is CASSLTPGLAGTDEQYF. The CDR3, as DNA: TGCGCCAGCAGCTTGACCCCCGGACTAGCGGGAACTGACGAGCAGTACTTC. The chain links TRBV5-1 to TRBJ2-7; 12 bases match TRBD2. The CDR3 extends over 17 amino acids. Germline V CDR1 and CDR2: SGHRS, YFSETQ. The trim removed 1 base at V and 5 bases at J, leaving 10 bases unmatched. The full variable domain, in which reference TRBV5-1 and TRBJ2-7 provide the parts outside the CDR3, is KAGVTQTPRYLIKTRGQQVTLSCSPISGHRSVSWYQQTPGQGLQFLFEYFSETQRNKGNFPGRFSGRQFSNSRSEMNVSTLELGDSALYLCASSLTPGLAGTDEQYFGPGTRLTVT.

This clonotype has a handful of counts. The chain combines TRBV5-1 with TRBJ2-2; 11 bases agree with TRBD2. The CDR3 consists of 14 residues. CDR1 SGHRS and CDR2 YFSETQ come from the germline V gene. V lost 5 bases and J lost 7; bases outside the gene matches: 4. CDR3 sequence (DNA): TGCGCCAGCAGACTAGCGGGAGTTTACGGGGAGCTGTTTTTT. Its protein is CASRLAGVYGELFF.

This clonotype has a handful of counts. This CDR3 reads CASSFLKWGTPFNEQFF. The CDR3 DNA reads as TGTGCCAGCAGTTTTCTGAAGTGGGGGACTCCCTTCAATGAGCAGTTCTTC. The rearrangement links TRBV12-3 or TRBV12-4 to TRBJ2-1; a possible D gene is TRBD2 (6 bases). The CDR3 has 17 residues. V gave up 3 bases and J gave up 6 bases, with 21 bases separating them.

This chain joins TRBV6-5 and TRBJ2-5, with D maybe TRBD2 (5 bases). The CDR3 extends over 15 amino acids. V was cut by 0 bases and J by 5 bases, with 13 bases left in between. Germline V gene lookup returns CDR1 MNHEY and CDR2 SVGAGI. The CDR3 is CASSYSDGRGETQYF. Here the CDR3 DNA reads TGTGCCAGCAGTTACTCGGACGGTCGAGGGGAGACCCAGTACTTC.

This clonotype was seen more than once but under ten times. The CDR3 loop is CSAAPPTRVATDTQYF. The CDR3 DNA sequence: TGCAGTGCCGCCCCCCCGACTAGAGTAGCAACAGATACGCAGTATTTT. The gene calls are TRBV20-1 and TRBJ2-3, with D maybe TRBD2 (6 bases). Germline loops: CDR1 DFQATT, CDR2 SNEGSKA (reference sequence). The CDR3 spans 16 residues. V lost 6 bases and J lost 3, with 22 bases in between.

The chain uses TRBV20-1 and TRBJ2-7; 8 bases agree with TRBD2. Germline trimming cut 5 bases from V and 2 bases from J; bases unmatched to any gene: 8. This CDR3 region has 14 residues. Germline V gene data show CDR1 as DFQATT and CDR2 as SNEGSKA (reference sequence). The CDR3 coding sequence is TGCAGTGCTGAAGTAGCGGGAAGCGCCTACGAGCAGTACTTC. As protein: CSAEVAGSAYEQYF.

This clonotype came up many times. The chain uses TRBV7-2 and TRBJ2-7; D possibly uses TRBD1 or TRBD2 (5 bases each). Trimming shortened V by 5 bases and J by 1 base, and 18 bases separated the two germline ends. The CDR3 is made up of 16 amino acids. Germline CDR1 reads SGHTA; CDR2 reads FQGNSA. The CDR3 protein is CASSLTSGTASYEQYF. The CDR3 DNA follows: TGTGCCAGCAGCCTAACCTCCGGGACGGCATCCTACGAGCAGTACTTC.

This clonotype came up many times. The V and J genes are TRBV11-1 and TRBJ2-3; tentatively, D is TRBD1 (6 bases). Germline V lookup: CDR1 SGHAT, CDR2 FQDESV (reference sequence). This CDR3 region has 18 residues. Trimming took off 5 bases at V and 4 bases at J, with 25 bases between the two ends. The CDR3 sequence is CASSQGGAGDSFSDTQYF. DNA of the CDR3: TGTGCCAGCAGCCAAGGAGGTGCAGGGGATTCGTTTTCAGATACGCAGTATTTT.

The chain couples TRBV7-9 to TRBJ2-7, with a tentative D call TRBD2 (6 bases). Germline CDR1 is SEHNR and CDR2 is FQNEAQ (reference sequence). V lost 2 bases and J lost 3, with 14 bases in between. The CDR3 spans 15 residues. The CDR3 here is CASSLSQASVYEQYF. CDR3 nucleotides: TGTGCCAGCAGCTTATCCCAAGCTAGCGTCTACGAGCAGTACTTC.

The chain recombines TRBV10-3 with TRBJ2-2; D gene unclear. Trimming shortened V by 3 bases and J by 6 bases, and 5 bases separated the two germline ends. This CDR3 spans 12 amino acids. The germline V gene encodes CDR1 ENHRY and CDR2 SYGVKD. In DNA, the CDR3 is TGTGCCATCAGTGAAGGGCCCGGGGAGCTGTTTTTT. Its translation is CAISEGPGELFF.

This clonotype was picked up many times. The chain has TRBV5-1 and TRBJ2-7, with 14 bases matching TRBD2. The CDR3 runs to 16 residues. V shed 3 bases and J 7 bases; nucleotides not matched to a gene: 9. Per the germline V gene, CDR1 is SGHRS and CDR2 is YFSETQ. The CDR3: CASSSGGLAGVSEQYF. CDR3 in DNA: TGCGCCAGCAGCTCCGGGGGACTAGCGGGAGTAAGTGAGCAGTACTTC.

This clonotype was seen many times. This sequence joins TRBV4-1 and TRBJ1-6, with TRBD1 matching 8 bases. Trimming took 2 bases from V and 9 from J; bases not matched to a gene: 6. The length of the CDR3 is 15 residues. Germline V gene data show CDR1 as MGHRA and CDR2 as YSYEKL. CDR3 region: CASSQRQGIGSPLHF. CDR3 nucleotides: TGCGCCAGCAGCCAACGACAGGGGATCGGTTCACCCCTCCACTTT.

This clonotype turned up a few times. V is TRBV20-1 and J is TRBJ1-1, with D unclear. This CDR3 contains 12 residues. Trimming removed 6 bases at V and 2 bases at J, with 10 bases between. Germline lookup yields CDR1 DFQATT and CDR2 SNEGSKA (reference sequence). The CDR3 nucleotides are TGCAGTGCAAGCTTCGGAAACACTGAAGCTTTCTTT. It yields the protein CSASFGNTEAFF.

This clonotype has just a few counts. The gene calls are TRBV9 and TRBJ2-7, with D tentatively TRBD2 (5 bases). Germline V gene lookup returns CDR1 SGDLS and CDR2 YYNGEE. This CDR3 comprises 14 residues. Between the trimmed V and J ends, which lost 5 bases and 2 bases, there was a span of 14 bases. Written as DNA, the CDR3 is TGTGCCAGCAGTGTTGTGGACTTCGCCTACGAGCAGTACTTC. Translation gives CASSVVDFAYEQYF.

This clonotype has at least ten counts. The chain recombines TRBV7-9 with TRBJ1-1; D gene uncertain. CDR1 SEHNR and CDR2 FQNEAQ come from the germline V gene (reference sequence). This CDR3 contains 11 residues. V lost 6 bases to trimming and J lost 5 bases, with 7 bases between them. In nucleotides, the CDR3 is TGTGCCAGCAGGGACCTTACTGAAGCTTTCTTT. Translated, it gives CASRDLTEAFF.

This clonotype was recorded at least ten times. The rearrangement uses TRBV29-1 and TRBJ1-4, with 7 nucleotides matching TRBD1. CDR3 length equals 12 residues. Losses at the gene ends were 1 base for V and 11 bases for J; bases not matched to a gene: 4. Germline V lookup: CDR1 SQVTM, CDR2 ANQGSEA. This CDR3 is CSVEGQGDKLFF. DNA of the CDR3: TGCAGCGTTGAAGGGCAGGGGGACAAACTGTTTTTT.

Ten or more counts support this clonotype. V is TRBV6-5 and J is TRBJ2-5; TRBD1 is a possible D gene (6 bases). The V end lost 6 bases, the J end lost 3 bases, and 14 bases lay between the germline ends. The germline V gene encodes CDR1 MNHEY and CDR2 SVGAGI. The CDR3 loop spans 14 amino acids. The DNA for the CDR3 is TGTGCCAGCAGGGGCCCGGCAGGGGAAGAGACCCAGTACTTC. Translating it yields CASRGPAGEETQYF.

In this sample, this clonotype turned up many times. The chain carries TRBV28 and TRBJ2-4; tentatively, D is TRBD1 or TRBD2 (8 bases each). Germline V gene lookup returns CDR1 MDHEN and CDR2 SYDVKM. Trimming stripped 5 bases from V and 8 bases from J, with 22 bases between. The CDR3 totals 16 residues. The CDR3 DNA reads TGTGCCAGCAGTGGACAGGGAGCGGGAGCATTTGACATTCAGTACTTC. It encodes CASSGQGAGAFDIQYF.

Details on this clonotype: Since a much larger clone is just one base distant, this may be a read error. The V gene is TRBV7-2, the J gene TRBJ2-7; D may be TRBD1 or TRBD2 (5 bases each). Germline CDR1 SGHTA, CDR2 FQGNSA. V lost 5 bases and J 2 bases, leaving 13 bases between the germline ends. The CDR3 length is 14 residues. The CDR3 region is CASSLRDGTYEQYF. The CDR3 coding sequence is TGTGCCAGCAGCCTACGGGACGGTACCTACGAGCAGTACTTC.

This clonotype was recorded at least ten times. This chain links TRBV7-8 with TRBJ2-5; the match to TRBD2 covers 7 bases. This CDR3 contains 15 residues. Trimming cost V 0 bases and J 4 bases; bases outside gene matches: 5. Germline assignment: CDR1 SGHVS and CDR2 FQNEAQ. In nucleotides, the CDR3 is TGTGCCAGCAGCTTAGCGCGGCTAGCGGTAGAGACCCAGTACTTC. Protein sequence: CASSLARLAVETQYF.